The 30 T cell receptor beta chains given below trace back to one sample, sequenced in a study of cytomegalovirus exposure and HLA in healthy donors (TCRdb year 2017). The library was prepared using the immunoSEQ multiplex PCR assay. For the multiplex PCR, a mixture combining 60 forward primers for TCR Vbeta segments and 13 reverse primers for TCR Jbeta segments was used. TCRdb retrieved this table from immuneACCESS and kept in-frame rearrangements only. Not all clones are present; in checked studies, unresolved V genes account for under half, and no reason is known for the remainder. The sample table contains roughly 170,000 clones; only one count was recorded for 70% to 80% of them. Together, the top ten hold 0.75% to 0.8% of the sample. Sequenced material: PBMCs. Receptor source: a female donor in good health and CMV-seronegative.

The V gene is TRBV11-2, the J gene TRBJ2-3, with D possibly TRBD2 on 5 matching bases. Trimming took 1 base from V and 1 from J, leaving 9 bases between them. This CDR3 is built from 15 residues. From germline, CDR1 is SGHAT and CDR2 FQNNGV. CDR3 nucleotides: TGTGCCAGCAGCTTAGGGGGAGTTCGCACAGATACGCAGTATTTT. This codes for CASSLGGVRTDTQYF.

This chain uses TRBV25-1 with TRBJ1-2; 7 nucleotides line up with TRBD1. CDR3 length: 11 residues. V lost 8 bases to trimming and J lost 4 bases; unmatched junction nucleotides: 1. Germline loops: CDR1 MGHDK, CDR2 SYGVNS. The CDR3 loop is CASSGGYGYTF. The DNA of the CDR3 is TGTGCCAGCTCAGGGGGCTATGGCTACACCTTC.

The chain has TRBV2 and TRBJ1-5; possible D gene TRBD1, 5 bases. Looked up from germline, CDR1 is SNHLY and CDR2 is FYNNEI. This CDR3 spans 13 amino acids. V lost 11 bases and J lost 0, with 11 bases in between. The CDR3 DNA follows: TGTGCCTCTGGGGGGGGTAGCAATCAGCCCCAGCATTTT. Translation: CASGGGSNQPQHF.

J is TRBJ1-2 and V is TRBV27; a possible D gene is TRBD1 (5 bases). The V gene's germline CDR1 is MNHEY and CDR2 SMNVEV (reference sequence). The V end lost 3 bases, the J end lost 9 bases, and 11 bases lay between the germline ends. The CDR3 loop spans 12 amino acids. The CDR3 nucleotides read TGTGCCAGCAGTTTCTCCGGGGGACGCTACACCTTC. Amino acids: CASSFSGGRYTF.

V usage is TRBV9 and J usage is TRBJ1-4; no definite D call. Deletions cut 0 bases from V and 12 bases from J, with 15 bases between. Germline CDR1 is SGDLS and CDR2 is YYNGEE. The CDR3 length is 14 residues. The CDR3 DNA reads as TGTGCCAGCAGCGTAGTCCCCGGGATTAATGAACTGTTTTTT. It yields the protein CASSVVPGINELFF.

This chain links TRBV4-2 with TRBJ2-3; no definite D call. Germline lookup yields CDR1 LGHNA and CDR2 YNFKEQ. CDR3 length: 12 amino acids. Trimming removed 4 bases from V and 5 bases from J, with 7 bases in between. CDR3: CASSLDRDTQYF. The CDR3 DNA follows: TGTGCCAGCAGCCTCGATAGAGATACGCAGTATTTT.

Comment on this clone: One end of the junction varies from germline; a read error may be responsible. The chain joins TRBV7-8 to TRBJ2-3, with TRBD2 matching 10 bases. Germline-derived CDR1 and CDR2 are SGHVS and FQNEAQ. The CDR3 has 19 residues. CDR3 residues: CASSHEETSGAWGTDSQYF. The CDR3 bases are TGTGCCAGCAGCCATGAGGAAACTAGCGGGGCCTGGGGCACAGATTCGCAGTATTTT.

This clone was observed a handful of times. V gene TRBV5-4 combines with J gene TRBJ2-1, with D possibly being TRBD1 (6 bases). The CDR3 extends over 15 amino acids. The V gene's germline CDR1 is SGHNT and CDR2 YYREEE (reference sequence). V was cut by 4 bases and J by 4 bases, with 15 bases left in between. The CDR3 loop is CASSRDNGGYNEQFF. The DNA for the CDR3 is TGTGCCAGCAGCCGGGACAATGGGGGATACAATGAGCAGTTCTTC.

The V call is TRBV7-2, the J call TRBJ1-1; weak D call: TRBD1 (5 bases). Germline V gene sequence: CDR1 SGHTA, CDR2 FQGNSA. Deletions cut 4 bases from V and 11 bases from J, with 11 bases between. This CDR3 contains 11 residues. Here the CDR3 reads CASSSRRGAFF. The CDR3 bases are TGTGCCAGCAGCTCCCGGCGGGGGGCTTTCTTT.

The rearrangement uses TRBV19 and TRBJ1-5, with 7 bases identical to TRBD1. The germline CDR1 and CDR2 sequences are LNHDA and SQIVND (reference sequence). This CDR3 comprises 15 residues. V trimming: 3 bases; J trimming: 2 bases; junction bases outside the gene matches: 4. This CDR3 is CASSIRQGGNQPQHF. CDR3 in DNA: TGTGCCAGTAGTATCAGACAGGGCGGCAATCAGCCCCAGCATTTT.

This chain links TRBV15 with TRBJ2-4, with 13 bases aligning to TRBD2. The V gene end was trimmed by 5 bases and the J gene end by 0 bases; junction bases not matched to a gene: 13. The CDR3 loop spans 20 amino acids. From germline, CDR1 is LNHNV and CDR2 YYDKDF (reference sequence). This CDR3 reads CATSREGLAGVSVAKNIQYF. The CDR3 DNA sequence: TGTGCCACCAGCCGCGAAGGACTAGCGGGAGTTTCCGTAGCCAAAAACATTCAGTACTTC.

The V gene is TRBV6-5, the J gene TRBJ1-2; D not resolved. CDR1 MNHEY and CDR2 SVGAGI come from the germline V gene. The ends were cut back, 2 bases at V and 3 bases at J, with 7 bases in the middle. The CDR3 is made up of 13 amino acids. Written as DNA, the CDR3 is TGTGCCAGCAGTTACGACACCCACTATGGCTACACCTTC. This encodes CASSYDTHYGYTF.

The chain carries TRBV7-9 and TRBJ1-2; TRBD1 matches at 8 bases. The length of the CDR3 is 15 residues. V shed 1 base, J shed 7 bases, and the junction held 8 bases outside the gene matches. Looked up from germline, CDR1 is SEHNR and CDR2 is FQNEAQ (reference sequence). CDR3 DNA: TGTGCCAGCAGCTTAGGGGGGGACAGGTCTAGTGGCTACACCTTC. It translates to CASSLGGDRSSGYTF.

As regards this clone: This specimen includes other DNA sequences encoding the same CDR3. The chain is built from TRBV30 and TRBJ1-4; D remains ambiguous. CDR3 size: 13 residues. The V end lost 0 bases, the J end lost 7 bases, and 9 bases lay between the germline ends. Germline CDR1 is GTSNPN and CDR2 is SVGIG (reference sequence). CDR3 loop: CAWSVGSGEKLFF. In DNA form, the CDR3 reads TGTGCCTGGAGTGTGGGCAGCGGTGAAAAACTGTTTTTT.

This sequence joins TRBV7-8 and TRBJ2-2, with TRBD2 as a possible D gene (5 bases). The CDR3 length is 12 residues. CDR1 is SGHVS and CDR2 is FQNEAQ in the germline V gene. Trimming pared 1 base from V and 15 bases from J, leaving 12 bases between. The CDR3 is CASSLVEGMMFF. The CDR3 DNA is TGTGCCAGCAGCTTAGTCGAGGGTATGATGTTTTTT. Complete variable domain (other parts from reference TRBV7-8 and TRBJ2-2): GAGVSQSPRYKVAKRGQDVALRCDPISGHVSLFWYQQALGQGPEFLTYFQNEAQLDKSGLPSDRFFAERPEGSVSTLKIQRTQQEDSAVYLCASSLVEGMMFFGEGSRLTVL.

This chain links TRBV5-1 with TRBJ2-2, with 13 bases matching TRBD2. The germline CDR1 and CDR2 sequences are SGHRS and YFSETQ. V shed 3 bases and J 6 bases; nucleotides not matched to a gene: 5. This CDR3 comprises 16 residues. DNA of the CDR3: TGCGCCAGCAGCTCCCGACTAGCGGGGGGAGCCGGGGAGCTGTTTTTT. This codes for CASSSRLAGGAGELFF. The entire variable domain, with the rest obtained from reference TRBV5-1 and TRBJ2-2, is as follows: KAGVTQTPRYLIKTRGQQVTLSCSPISGHRSVSWYQQTPGQGLQFLFEYFSETQRNKGNFPGRFSGRQFSNSRSEMNVSTLELGDSALYLCASSSRLAGGAGELFFGEGSRLTVL.

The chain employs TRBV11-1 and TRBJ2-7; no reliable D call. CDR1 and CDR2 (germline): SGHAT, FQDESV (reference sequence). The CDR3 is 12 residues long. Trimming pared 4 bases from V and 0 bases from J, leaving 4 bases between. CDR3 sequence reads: CASSSDSYEQYF. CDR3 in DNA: TGTGCCAGCAGCTCAGACTCCTACGAGCAGTACTTC.

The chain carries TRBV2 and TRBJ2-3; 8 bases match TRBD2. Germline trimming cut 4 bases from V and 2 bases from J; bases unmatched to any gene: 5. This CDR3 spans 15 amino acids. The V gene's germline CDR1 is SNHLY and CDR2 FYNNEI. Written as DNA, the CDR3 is TGTGCCAGCAGTGTGGCTAGCGGGTACACAGATACGCAGTATTTT. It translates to CASSVASGYTDTQYF.

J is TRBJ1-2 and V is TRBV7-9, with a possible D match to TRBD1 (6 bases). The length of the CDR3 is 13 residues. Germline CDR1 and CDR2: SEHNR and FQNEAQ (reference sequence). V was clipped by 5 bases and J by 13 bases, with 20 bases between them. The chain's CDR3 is CASSLRGGGGTTF. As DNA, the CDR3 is TGTGCCAGCAGCCTCAGGGGCGGGGGAGGTACCACCTTC.

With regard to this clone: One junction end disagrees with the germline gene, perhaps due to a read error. For the CDR3, the DNA is TGTGCTAGCAGCGCAGTCTCCTCGGGGACCCAGTACTTC. Translation: CASSAVSSGTQYF. The chain combines TRBV7-7 with TRBJ2-5; D gene uncertain. The V gene's germline CDR1 is SSHAT and CDR2 FNYEAQ (reference sequence). The CDR3 runs to 13 residues.

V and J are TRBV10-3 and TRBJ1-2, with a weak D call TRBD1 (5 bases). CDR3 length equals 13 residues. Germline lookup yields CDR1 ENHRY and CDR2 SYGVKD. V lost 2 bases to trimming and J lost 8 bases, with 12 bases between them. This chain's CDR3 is CAISEGQLGGYTF. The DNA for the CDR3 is TGTGCCATCAGTGAGGGACAACTGGGAGGCTACACCTTC.

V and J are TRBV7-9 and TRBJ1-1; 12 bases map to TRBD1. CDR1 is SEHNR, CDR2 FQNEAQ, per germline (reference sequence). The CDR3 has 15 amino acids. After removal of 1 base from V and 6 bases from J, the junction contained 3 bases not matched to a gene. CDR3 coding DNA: TGTGCCAGCAGCTTAGGGGGACAGGGGGCACCTGAAGCTTTCTTT. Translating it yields CASSLGGQGAPEAFF.

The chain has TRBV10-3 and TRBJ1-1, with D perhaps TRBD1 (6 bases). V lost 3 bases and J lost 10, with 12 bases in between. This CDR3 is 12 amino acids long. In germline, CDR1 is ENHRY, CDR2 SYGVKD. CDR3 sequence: CAISDGTRPAFF. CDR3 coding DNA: TGTGCCATCAGTGACGGGACAAGGCCAGCTTTCTTT.

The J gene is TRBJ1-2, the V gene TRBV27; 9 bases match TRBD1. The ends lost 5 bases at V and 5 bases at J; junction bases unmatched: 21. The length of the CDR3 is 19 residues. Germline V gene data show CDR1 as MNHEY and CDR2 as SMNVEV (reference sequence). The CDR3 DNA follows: TGTGCCAGCAGTCCTACTACAGGGGGCGCTAATCTGCAGTCTTATGGCTACACCTTC. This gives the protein CASSPTTGGANLQSYGYTF.

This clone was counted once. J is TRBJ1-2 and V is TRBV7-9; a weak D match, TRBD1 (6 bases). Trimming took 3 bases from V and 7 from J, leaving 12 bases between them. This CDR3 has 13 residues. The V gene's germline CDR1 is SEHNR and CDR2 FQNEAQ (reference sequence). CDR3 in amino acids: CASSLTGLVGYTF. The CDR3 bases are TGTGCCAGCAGCTTGACAGGACTAGTTGGCTACACCTTC.

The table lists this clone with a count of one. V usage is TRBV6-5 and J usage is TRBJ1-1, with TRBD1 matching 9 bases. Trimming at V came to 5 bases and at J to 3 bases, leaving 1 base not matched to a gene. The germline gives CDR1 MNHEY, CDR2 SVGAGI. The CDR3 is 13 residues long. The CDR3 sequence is CASSRTGDTEAFF. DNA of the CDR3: TGTGCCAGCAGTAGGACAGGGGACACTGAAGCTTTCTTT.

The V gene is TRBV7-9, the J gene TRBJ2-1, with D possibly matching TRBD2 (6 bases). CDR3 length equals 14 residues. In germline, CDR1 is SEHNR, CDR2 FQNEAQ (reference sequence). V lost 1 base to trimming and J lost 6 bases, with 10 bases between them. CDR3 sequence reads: CASSLVTSSNEQFF. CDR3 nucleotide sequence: TGTGCCAGCAGCTTAGTAACTAGCAGCAATGAGCAGTTCTTC.

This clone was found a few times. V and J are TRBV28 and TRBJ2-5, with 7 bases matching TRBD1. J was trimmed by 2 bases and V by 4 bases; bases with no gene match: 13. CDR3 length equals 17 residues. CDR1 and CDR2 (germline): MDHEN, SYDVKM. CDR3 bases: TGTGCCAGCAGTTCCTGGAACAGGGGCGCGAAACAAGAGACCCAGTACTTC. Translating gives CASSSWNRGAKQETQYF.

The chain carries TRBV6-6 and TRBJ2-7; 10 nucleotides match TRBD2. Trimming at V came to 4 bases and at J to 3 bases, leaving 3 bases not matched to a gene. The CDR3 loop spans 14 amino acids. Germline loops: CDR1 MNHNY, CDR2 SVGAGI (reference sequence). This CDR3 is CASSSSGSFYEQYF. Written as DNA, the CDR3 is TGTGCCAGCAGTTCTAGCGGGAGTTTCTACGAGCAGTACTTC.

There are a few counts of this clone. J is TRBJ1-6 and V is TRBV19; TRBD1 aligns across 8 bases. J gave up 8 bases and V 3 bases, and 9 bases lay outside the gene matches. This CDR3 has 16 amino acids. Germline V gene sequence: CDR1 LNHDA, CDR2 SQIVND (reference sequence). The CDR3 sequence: CASSIGQGIDYSPLHF. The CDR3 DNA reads TGTGCCAGTAGTATTGGACAGGGTATAGATTATTCACCCCTCCACTTT.